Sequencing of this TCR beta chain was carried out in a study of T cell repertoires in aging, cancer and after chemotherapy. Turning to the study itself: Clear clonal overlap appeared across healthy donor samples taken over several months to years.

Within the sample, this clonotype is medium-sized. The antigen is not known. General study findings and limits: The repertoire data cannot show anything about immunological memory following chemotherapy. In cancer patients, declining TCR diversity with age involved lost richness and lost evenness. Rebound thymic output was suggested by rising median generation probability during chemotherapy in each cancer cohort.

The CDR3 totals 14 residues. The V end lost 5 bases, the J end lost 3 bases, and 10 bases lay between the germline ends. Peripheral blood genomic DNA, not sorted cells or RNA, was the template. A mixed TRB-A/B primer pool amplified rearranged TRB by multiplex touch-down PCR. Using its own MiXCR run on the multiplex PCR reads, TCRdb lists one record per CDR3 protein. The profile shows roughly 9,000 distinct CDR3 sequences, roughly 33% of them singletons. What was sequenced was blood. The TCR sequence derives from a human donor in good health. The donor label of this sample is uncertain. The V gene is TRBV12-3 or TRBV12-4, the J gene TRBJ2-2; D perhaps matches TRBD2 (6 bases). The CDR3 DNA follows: TGTGCCAGCAGTCTTAGGGAGGACACCGGGGAGCTGTTTTTT. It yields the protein CASSLREDTGELFF.